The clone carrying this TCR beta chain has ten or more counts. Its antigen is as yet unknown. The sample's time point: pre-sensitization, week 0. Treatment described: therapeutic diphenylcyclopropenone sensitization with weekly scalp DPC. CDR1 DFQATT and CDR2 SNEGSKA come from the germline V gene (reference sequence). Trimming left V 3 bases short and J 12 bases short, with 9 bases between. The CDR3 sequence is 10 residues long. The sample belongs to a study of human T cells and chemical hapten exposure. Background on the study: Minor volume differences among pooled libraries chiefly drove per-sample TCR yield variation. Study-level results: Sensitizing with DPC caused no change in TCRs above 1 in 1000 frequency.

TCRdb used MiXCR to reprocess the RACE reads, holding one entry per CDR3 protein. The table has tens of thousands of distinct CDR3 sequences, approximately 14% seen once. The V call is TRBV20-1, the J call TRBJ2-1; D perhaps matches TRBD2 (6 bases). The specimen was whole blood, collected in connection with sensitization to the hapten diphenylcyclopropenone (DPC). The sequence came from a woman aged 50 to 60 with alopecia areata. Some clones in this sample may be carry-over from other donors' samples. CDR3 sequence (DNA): TGCAGTGCTAGCGGGAGTGGGCAGTTCTTC. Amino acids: CSASGSGQFF.